This T cell receptor (beta chain) appears in the sequencing data of a study of Tregs in tolerant kidney transplant recipients. Study-wide points: In tolerant patients, donor-specific Tregs outgrew total Tregs, suggesting antigen-driven expansion.

Related graft donors supplied nonmyeloablative bone marrow transplants, and mixed chimerism was transient. Unstimulated regulatory T cells (CD4+CD25+CD127-), CD4+CD25- non-regulatory cells, CD4 and CD8 cells were FACS-sorted from thawed PBMCs. Generated by immunoSEQ multiplex PCR, the TCRdb table keeps only in-frame clones and is missing some. This sample has 50,000 to 65,000 clones, with around 87% found just once. On this clone: Antigen specificity is unknown.

This receptor was obtained from a human patient who received a combined kidney and bone marrow transplant. Part of the T cells may come from the graft donor. Sequencing used CD4+ T cells from blood (PBMCs), obtained 6 months after the transplant.

CDR3 sequence reads: CASSLLATQYF. The DNA of the CDR3 is TGTGCCAGCAGCTTACTAGCAACCCAGTACTTC. The V and J genes are TRBV7-2 and TRBJ2-5; tentative D call: TRBD2 (5 bases). The V gene's germline CDR1 is SGHTA and CDR2 FQGNSA. There are 11 residues in the CDR3. V lost 2 bases and J lost 8, with 6 bases in between.